The sequence of this T cell receptor (beta chain) was determined in a study of OX40 agonist ivuxolimab in advanced cancers. On the study more broadly: Allowance was made for prior anti-PD-1, anti-PD-L1 or anti-CTLA-4 therapy, and around 44% had some.

Regarding the study as a whole: CD4+ and CD8+ T cells in blood underwent clonal expansion by week 6 at 0.1 to 3.0 mg/kg. More expanded clones were found, on average, in CD8+ than in CD4+ T cells.

The table came from immunoSEQ multiplex PCR; TCRdb's copy has only in-frame clones and leaves some out. The sample gives 45,000 to 60,000 clones, 82% of which show up once; more than 1.4% is in the top ten. As for this clone: Its antigen remains unknown.

The sampling schedule covered blood at baseline, cycle 4 day 1, and cycle 7 day 1. Trimming took 9 bases from V and 6 from J, leaving 18 bases between them. The CDR3 contains 13 residues. Germline loops: CDR1 MNHNS, CDR2 SASEGT. This sequence originates from an adult with an advanced solid tumor such as melanoma, head and neck, liver or kidney cancer. V is TRBV6-1 and J is TRBJ2-7; tentatively, D is TRBD1 or TRBD2 (5 bases each). The source was CD4+ or CD8+ T cells sorted from blood, collected in a trial of the OX40 agonist ivuxolimab. The CDR3 nucleotides read TGTGCCAGTAGGGAGTTGGCTGGGGGCGAGCAGTACTTC. It specifies CASRELAGGEQYF.